The rows below give T cell receptor beta chains drawn from one sample of a study of shared clonotypes between healthy human individuals. Sequencing was performed with immunoSEQ multiplex PCR; in TCRdb, only in-frame clones are kept and a portion is missing. The sample holds 600,000 to 700,000 clones; 60% to 75% are singletons and the top ten take around 1.7%. Sequencing was performed on memory CD4+ T cells sorted from blood. These receptors all come from a woman in her twenties or thirties in good health. CDR3s include the opening cysteine and the closing phenylalanine or tryptophan. A D gene is named only where the DNA matches it firmly. Part of the rows lack a size; the others show once, few, many or a class for expanded clones.

J | size | V | D | DNA | CDR3
TRBJ2-5 | few | TRBV4-1 | NA | TGCGCCAGCAGCCCTCCGGGACCAGGGCAGACCCAGTACTTC | CASSPPGPGQTQYF
TRBJ1-4 | many | TRBV27 | NA | TGTGCCAGCAGTTTAATCGTGGGCGGTGAAAAACTGTTTTTT | CASSLIVGGEKLFF
TRBJ1-5 | NA | TRBV28 | TRBD1 | TGTGCCAGCAGTTCCGACAGGGCTTCGCCCCAGCATTTT | CASSSDRASPQHF
TRBJ1-3 | NA | TRBV4-1 | TRBD1 | TGCGCCAGCAGCCACCCGGGACAGGGAGCGCCTGGAAACACCATATATTTT | CASSHPGQGAPGNTIYF
TRBJ1-3 | few | TRBV2 | TRBD1 | TGTGCCAGCAGTACAGGGGGCGGAAACACCATATATTTT | CASSTGGGNTIYF
TRBJ2-1 | NA | TRBV5-4 | TRBD1 | TGTGCCAGCAGCTTGCCTGGACAGGCCAATGAGCAGTTCTTC | CASSLPGQANEQFF
TRBJ1-1 | NA | TRBV6-6 | NA | TGTGCCAGCAGTTACTCAGCGGGGCGAACTGAAGCTTTCTTT | CASSYSAGRTEAFF
TRBJ1-5 | few | TRBV27 | TRBD1 | TGTGCCAGCAGTAGGGACAGGGGTGGCAATCAGCCCCAGCATTTT | CASSRDRGGNQPQHF
TRBJ2-6 | once | TRBV18 | NA | TGTGCCAGCTCACCAAGGAGAGACTCTGGGGCCAACGTCCTGACTTTC | CASSPRRDSGANVLTF
TRBJ2-5 | few | TRBV13 | NA | TGTGCCAGCAGCTCGACAGGTCGGGAGACCCAGTACTTC | CASSSTGRETQYF
TRBJ2-7 | NA | TRBV11-2 | NA | TGTGCCAGCAGCTCCGGAGAGTACGAGCAGTACTTC | CASSSGEYEQYF
TRBJ1-2 | NA | TRBV6-5 | NA | TGTGCCAGCAGTTACGGCCAATCCCTTAACTATGGCTACACCTTC | CASSYGQSLNYGYTF
TRBJ2-1 | NA | TRBV5-4 | TRBD1 | TGTGCCAGCAGCTCGAACAGGGGGCGGTTCTCTGAGCAGTTCTTC | CASSSNRGRFSEQFF
TRBJ2-1 | NA | TRBV5-4 | NA | TGTGCCAGCAGTCTGGGGGCAATACGAGGCAATGAGCAGTTCTTC | CASSLGAIRGNEQFF
TRBJ2-1 | NA | TRBV5-1 | TRBD2 | TGCGCCAGCAGCTTGGGTCTAAGCGGGAGGGCCGACAATGAGCAGTTCTTC | CASSLGLSGRADNEQFF
TRBJ1-5 | NA | TRBV2 | NA | TGTGCCAGCAGTCTGACGGAGGGTCAGCCCCAGCATTTT | CASSLTEGQPQHF
TRBJ2-7 | NA | TRBV27 | TRBD2 | TGTGCCAGCAGTTTATCGGGGAGGGGTTTCTCCTACGAGCAGTACTTC | CASSLSGRGFSYEQYF
TRBJ2-3 | NA | TRBV2 | TRBD2 | TGTGCCAGCAGGAGGGGACTAGCGGGAGGAGATACGCAGTATTTT | CASRRGLAGGDTQYF
TRBJ1-1 | NA | TRBV5-5 | TRBD1 | TGTGCCAGCAGCCCCGGGACAGGGGCATGGAACACTGAAGCTTTCTTT | CASSPGTGAWNTEAFF
TRBJ2-6 | NA | TRBV5-6 | NA | TGTGCCAGCAGCTTTTTTGGGGCCAACGTCCTGACTTTC | CASSFFGANVLTF
TRBJ1-1 | NA | TRBV5-1 | NA | TGCGCCAGCAGCTCCACGGGGGGTGGCACTGAAGCTTTCTTT | CASSSTGGGTEAFF
TRBJ2-1 | NA | TRBV9 | NA | TGTGCCAGCAGCGCGCAAAAAGTACAGGGTAAGGGATTTTATGAGCAGTTCTTC | CASSAQKVQGKGFYEQFF
TRBJ1-1 | NA | TRBV27 | NA | TGTGCCAGCAGTACCGCGGGGTGGAACACTGAAGCTTTCTTT | CASSTAGWNTEAFF
TRBJ1-5 | once | TRBV5-4 | NA | TGTGCCAGCAGCTTGACGGGCGGGACAAGCAATCAGCCCCAGCATTTT | CASSLTGGTSNQPQHF
TRBJ2-7 | NA | TRBV28 | TRBD2 | TGTGCCAGCAGTTTTAGCGGGAGGGCCTACGAGCAGTACTTC | CASSFSGRAYEQYF
TRBJ2-2 | NA | TRBV2 | TRBD1 | TGTGCCAGCAGACGGGGACAGGGCACCGGGGAGCTGTTTTTT | CASRRGQGTGELFF
TRBJ2-5 | NA | TRBV6-6 | TRBD1 | TGTGCCAGCAGTTACTCAGGTTGGACAGGGCTAGAGACCCAGTACTTC | CASSYSGWTGLETQYF
TRBJ2-2 | NA | TRBV25-1 | TRBD1 | TGTGCCAGCACCGGGACAGTAAATACCGGGGAGCTGTTTTTT | CASTGTVNTGELFF
TRBJ2-7 | NA | TRBV11-3 | NA | TGTGCCAGCAGCCCGGGGGACAATCCCTACGAGCAGTACTTC | CASSPGDNPYEQYF
TRBJ2-7 | NA | TRBV28 | NA | TGTGCCAGCAGTTCCCCCGGCCACTCCGGCGGGGAGCAGTACTTC | CASSSPGHSGGEQYF
TRBJ2-1 | few | TRBV9 | NA | TGTGCCAGCAGCGTCGGCGGGTCCACCTACAATGAGCAGTTCTTC | CASSVGGSTYNEQFF
TRBJ2-1 | NA | TRBV5-1 | TRBD2 | TGCGCCAGCGGCGGGAGACTAGCGGGAGCTCATGAGCAGTTCTTC | CASGGRLAGAHEQFF
TRBJ2-6 | many | TRBV27 | NA | TGTGCCAGCAACGTGCACTCTGGGGCCAACGTCCTGACTTTC | CASNVHSGANVLTF
TRBJ2-3 | NA | TRBV15 | NA | TGTGCCACCAGCGTGACTCCCACAGATACGCAGTATTTT | CATSVTPTDTQYF
TRBJ2-5 | many | TRBV5-1 | NA | TGCGCCAGCAGCCTTTCAGGGGCACGAGAGACCCAGTACTTC | CASSLSGARETQYF
TRBJ1-2 | NA | TRBV28 | NA | TGTGCCAGCAGTTTTCTGGGGGAAAGGTATGGCTACACCTTC | CASSFLGERYGYTF
TRBJ2-1 | once | TRBV19 | NA | TGTGCCAGTAGTTCGTGGTGGGAAAATGAGCAGTTCTTC | CASSSWWENEQFF
TRBJ2-3 | NA | TRBV5-1 | TRBD1 | TGCGCCAGCAGCACATTGACCAAGACAGGGTTGGGCACAGATACGCAGTATTTT | CASSTLTKTGLGTDTQYF
TRBJ2-1 | NA | TRBV6-1 | TRBD2 | TGTGCCAGCAGTGAAGAAGGACTAGTTCCCGGTGAGCAGTTCTTC | CASSEEGLVPGEQFF
TRBJ1-5 | NA | TRBV6-6 | TRBD1 | TGTGCCAGCAGAGTGCAGGGGGGCGATCAGCCCCAGCATTTT | CASRVQGGDQPQHF
TRBJ1-1 | few | TRBV15 | NA | TGTGCCACCAGCAGAGATTGGGAGGGGGGCACTGAAGCTTTCTTT | CATSRDWEGGTEAFF
TRBJ2-7 | NA | TRBV28 | NA | TGTGCCAGCAGAGCCTATTCCTACGAGCAGTACTTC | CASRAYSYEQYF
TRBJ2-3 | NA | TRBV29-1 | TRBD2 | TGCAGCGTCTGGAAGGGACTACTCACAGATACGCAGTATTTT | CSVWKGLLTDTQYF
TRBJ2-7 | many | TRBV10-1 | NA | TGCGCCAGCAGTGAGTTTGGGACATACACCTACGAGCAGTACTTC | CASSEFGTYTYEQYF
TRBJ2-5 | NA | TRBV15 | TRBD1 | TGTGCCACCAGTTCTCGACAGGGTGGGACCCAGTACTTC | CATSSRQGGTQYF
TRBJ1-2 | NA | TRBV27 | NA | TGTGCCAGCAGTTTAGAGAGGGGAAGGTATGGCTACACCTTC | CASSLERGRYGYTF
TRBJ1-1 | NA | TRBV27 | NA | TGTGCCAGCAGTTTATCGCGGAACACTGAAGCTTTCTTT | CASSLSRNTEAFF
TRBJ2-3 | NA | TRBV2 | NA | TGTGCCAGCAGAGCGGCGGGGACTAGCACAGATACGCAGTATTTT | CASRAAGTSTDTQYF
TRBJ2-3 | NA | TRBV11-2 | TRBD1 | TGTGCCAGCAGCTTAGCAGGCAGGGGGCACGCAGATACGCAGTATTTT | CASSLAGRGHADTQYF
TRBJ1-2 | once | TRBV6-1 | NA | TGTGCCAGCACCCCTTTGTTAGGTGGCTACACCTTC | CASTPLLGGYTF
TRBJ1-1 | NA | TRBV2 | TRBD1 | TGTGCCAGCAGTCCCGGGACAGTGAACACTGAAGCTTTCTTT | CASSPGTVNTEAFF
TRBJ2-7 | many | TRBV21-1 | NA | TGTGCCAGCAAACCCTACAGGGGCGTGCGTCGAGAGCAGTACTTC | CASKPYRGVRREQYF
TRBJ2-5 | NA | TRBV7-3 | TRBD2 | TGTGCCAGCAGCCGCGGGACTAGCGAAGAGACCCAGTACTTC | CASSRGTSEETQYF
TRBJ2-2 | NA | TRBV11-1 | NA | TGTGCCAGCAGCCCACAAGGGGACACCGGGGAGCTGTTTTTT | CASSPQGDTGELFF
TRBJ2-5 | NA | TRBV5-1 | TRBD2 | TGCGCCAGCAGCATTAGCGGGCCCTCCCCCCAAGAGACCCAGTACTTC | CASSISGPSPQETQYF
TRBJ2-2 | NA | TRBV28 | NA | TGTGCCAGCAGTTTAGGGGGAGTCCGCACCGGGGAGCTGTTTTTT | CASSLGGVRTGELFF
TRBJ2-3 | NA | TRBV5-1 | NA | TGCGCCAGCAGCTATGGGACTCTCACAGATACGCAGTATTTT | CASSYGTLTDTQYF